This T cell receptor (beta chain) was sequenced in a study of shared clonotypes between healthy human individuals. Trimming cost V 5 bases and J 6 bases, with 10 bases left between them. Germline V lookup: CDR1 LNHDA, CDR2 SQIVND (reference sequence). This CDR3 is built from 12 residues. In the sorted-subset replicate PCRs, approximately 200 ng DNA, 25,000 to 30,000 T cell genomes, was used. Sequenced by immunoSEQ multiplex PCR; TCRdb stores in-frame clones only, minus some. The table lists hundreds of thousands of clones, less than 97% of them singletons. Naive CD8 cells lacked CD45RO, underwent positive selection for CCR7 and left out terminally differentiated effector memory CD45RA+ cells. The study drew all its donors from Caucasian adults living in Nashville, Tennessee.

The rearrangement links TRBV19 to TRBJ1-2; D possibly corresponds to TRBD1 (5 bases). The origin of this receptor is a woman aged 25 to 45 in good health. Source material: naive CD8+ T cells sorted from blood. The CDR3, as DNA: TGTGCCAGTAGTCCTTCAGGGAATGGCTACACCTTC. Protein product: CASSPSGNGYTF.